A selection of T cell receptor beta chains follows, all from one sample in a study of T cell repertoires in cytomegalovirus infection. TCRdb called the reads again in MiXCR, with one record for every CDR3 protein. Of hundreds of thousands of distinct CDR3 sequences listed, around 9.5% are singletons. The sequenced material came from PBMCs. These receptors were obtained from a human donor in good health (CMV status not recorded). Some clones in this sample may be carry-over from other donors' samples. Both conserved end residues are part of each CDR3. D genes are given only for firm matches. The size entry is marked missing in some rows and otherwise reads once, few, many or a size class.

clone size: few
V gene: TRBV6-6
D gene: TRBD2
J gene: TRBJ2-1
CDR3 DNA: TGTGCCAGCAGTTACCCTTTAGCGGGTGGGTCCTACAATGAGCAGTTCTTC
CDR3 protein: CASSYPLAGGSYNEQFF

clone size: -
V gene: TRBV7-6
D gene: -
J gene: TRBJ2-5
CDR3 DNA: TGTGCCAGCAGCTCGAGGACGGAAGAGACCCAGTACTTC
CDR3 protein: CASSSRTEETQYF

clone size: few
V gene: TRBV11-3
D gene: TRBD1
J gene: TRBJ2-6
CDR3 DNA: TGTGCCAGCAGCTCCGGACAGGGGGGGTCTGGGGCCAACGTCCTGACTTTC
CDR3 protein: CASSSGQGGSGANVLTF

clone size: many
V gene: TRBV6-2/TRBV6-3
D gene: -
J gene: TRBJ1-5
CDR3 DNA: TGTGCCAGCAGTTACGGCGCACCCAATCAGCCCCAGCATTTT
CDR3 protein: CASSYGAPNQPQHF

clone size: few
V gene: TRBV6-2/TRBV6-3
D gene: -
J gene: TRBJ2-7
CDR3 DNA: TGTGCCAGCAGACCTTCTGGGGTCCTCTACGAGCAGTACTTC
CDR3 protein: CASRPSGVLYEQYF

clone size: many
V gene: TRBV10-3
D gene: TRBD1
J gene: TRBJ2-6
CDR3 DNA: TGTGCCATCAGTATTCCTAGGGGGACAGGGATCCTCTCTGGGGCCAACGTCCTGACTTTC
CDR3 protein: CAISIPRGTGILSGANVLTF

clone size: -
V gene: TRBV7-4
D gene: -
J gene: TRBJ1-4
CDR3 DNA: TGTGCCAGCAGCTTAGATGGGGTCAATGAAAAACTGTTTTTT
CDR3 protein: CASSLDGVNEKLFF

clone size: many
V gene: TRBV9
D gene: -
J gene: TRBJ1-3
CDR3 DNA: TGTGCCAGCAGCCCAGGCGAGCCTGGAAACACCATATATTTT
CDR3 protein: CASSPGEPGNTIYF

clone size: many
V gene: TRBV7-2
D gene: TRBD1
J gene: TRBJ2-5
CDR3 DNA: TGTGCCAGCAGCTTGGACAGGTACCAAGAGACCCAGTACTTC
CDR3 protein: CASSLDRYQETQYF

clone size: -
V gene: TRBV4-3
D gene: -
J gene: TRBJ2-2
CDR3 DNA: TGCGCCAGCAGCCCATCCTCGCTGGTCTCGAACACCGGGGAGCTGTTTTTT
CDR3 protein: CASSPSSLVSNTGELFF

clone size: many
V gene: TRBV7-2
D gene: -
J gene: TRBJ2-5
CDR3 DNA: TGTGCCAGCAGCTTAGGGGGGGGGAGGGGGGAGACCCAGTACTTC
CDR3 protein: CASSLGGGRGETQYF

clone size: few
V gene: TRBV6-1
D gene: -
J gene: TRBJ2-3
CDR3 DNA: TGTGCCAGCAGCTACAGGGTATTCAATACGGATACGCAGTATTTT
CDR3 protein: CASSYRVFNTDTQYF

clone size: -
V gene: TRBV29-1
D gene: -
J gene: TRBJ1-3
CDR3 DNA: TGCAGCGCCTGGGACTCTGGAAACACCATATATTTT
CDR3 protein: CSAWDSGNTIYF

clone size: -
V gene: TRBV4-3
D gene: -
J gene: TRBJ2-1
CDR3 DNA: TGCACCAGCAGCCTTGACGGGGGAGGATCCTACAATGAGCAGTTCTTC
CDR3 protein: CTSSLDGGGSYNEQFF

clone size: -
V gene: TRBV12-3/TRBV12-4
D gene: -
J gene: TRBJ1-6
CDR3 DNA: TGTGCCAGCAGTCCCGGGAACCAATGGTCACCCCTCCACTTT
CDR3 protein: CASSPGNQWSPLHF

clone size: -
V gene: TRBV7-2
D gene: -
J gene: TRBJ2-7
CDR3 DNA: TGTGCCAGCAGCTTAAACAGGGTTTACGAGCAGTACTTC
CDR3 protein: CASSLNRVYEQYF

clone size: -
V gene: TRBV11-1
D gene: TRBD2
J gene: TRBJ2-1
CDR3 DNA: TGTGCCAGCGGGCGACTAGCGGGAGGGCGGGGTGAGCAGTTCTTC
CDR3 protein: CASGRLAGGRGEQFF

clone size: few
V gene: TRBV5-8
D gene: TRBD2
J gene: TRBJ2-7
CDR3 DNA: TGTGCCAGCAGCTTGAGTCGGGGGACTATTTACGAGCAGTACTTC
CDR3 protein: CASSLSRGTIYEQYF

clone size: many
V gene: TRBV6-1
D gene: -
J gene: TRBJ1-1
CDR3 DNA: TGTGCCAGCAGTGAAGCTAACGGATACACTGAAGCTTTCTTT
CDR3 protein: CASSEANGYTEAFF

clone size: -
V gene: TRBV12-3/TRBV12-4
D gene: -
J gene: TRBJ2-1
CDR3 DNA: TGTGCCAGCAGTTTATCTAATCCCAATGAGCAGTTCTTC
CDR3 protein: CASSLSNPNEQFF

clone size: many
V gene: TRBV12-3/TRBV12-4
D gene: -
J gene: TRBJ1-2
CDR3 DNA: TGTGCCAGCAGTTTTTATCGGGGAAACTATGGCTACACCTTC
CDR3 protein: CASSFYRGNYGYTF

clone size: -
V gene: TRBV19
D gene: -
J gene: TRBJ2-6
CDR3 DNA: TGTGCCAGTGGGGGCCGAGGGTCTCTCTCTGGGGCCAACGTCCTGACTTTC
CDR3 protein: CASGGRGSLSGANVLTF

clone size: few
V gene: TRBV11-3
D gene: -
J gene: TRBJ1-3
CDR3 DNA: TGTGCCAGCAGCGCCGGGACCTACTCTGGAAACACCATATATTTT
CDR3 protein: CASSAGTYSGNTIYF

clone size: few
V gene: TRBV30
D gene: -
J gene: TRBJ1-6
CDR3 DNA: TGTGCCCTTGGGGCGGATAATTCACCCCTCCACTTT
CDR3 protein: CALGADNSPLHF

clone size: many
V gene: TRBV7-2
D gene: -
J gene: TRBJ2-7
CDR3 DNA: TGTGCCAGCAGCGGAGTTTTGGACACTACCTCCTACGAGCAGTACTTC
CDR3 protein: CASSGVLDTTSYEQYF

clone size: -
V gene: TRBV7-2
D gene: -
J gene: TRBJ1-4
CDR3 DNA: TGTGCCAGCAGCTTAGTTTCGGGCCGCCTTAATGAAAAACTGTTTTTT
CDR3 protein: CASSLVSGRLNEKLFF

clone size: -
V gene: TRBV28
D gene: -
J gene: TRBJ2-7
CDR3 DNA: TGTGCCAGCAGGTCGGGGGACAGAGTCTACGAGCAGTACTTC
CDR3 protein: CASRSGDRVYEQYF

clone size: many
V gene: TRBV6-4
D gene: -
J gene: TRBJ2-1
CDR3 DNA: TGTGCCAGCAGCCAAGAGGGGGGAATGTCCTACAATGAGCAGTTCTTC
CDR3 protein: CASSQEGGMSYNEQFF

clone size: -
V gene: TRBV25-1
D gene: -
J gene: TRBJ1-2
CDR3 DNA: TGTGCCAGCCTCCGATCTCCCGGTGGCTACACCTTC
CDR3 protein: CASLRSPGGYTF

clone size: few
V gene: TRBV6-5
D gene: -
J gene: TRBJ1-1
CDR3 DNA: TGTGCCAGCAGTTACTCGCCGAGGGGGAGAACTGAAGCTTTCTTT
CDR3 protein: CASSYSPRGRTEAFF

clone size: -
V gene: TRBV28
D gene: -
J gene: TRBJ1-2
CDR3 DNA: TGTGCCAGCAGAGTAACCGGGCCTAACTATGGCTACACCTTC
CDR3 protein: CASRVTGPNYGYTF

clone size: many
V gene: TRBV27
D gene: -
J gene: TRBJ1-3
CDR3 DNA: TGTGCCAGCAGTTTATCGAGGCCAGGGTCTGGAAACACCATATATTTT
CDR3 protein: CASSLSRPGSGNTIYF

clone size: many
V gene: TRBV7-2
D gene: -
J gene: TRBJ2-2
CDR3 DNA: TGTGCCAGCAGCTTATATAGGGGTCGGAACACCGGGGAGCTGTTTTTT
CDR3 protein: CASSLYRGRNTGELFF

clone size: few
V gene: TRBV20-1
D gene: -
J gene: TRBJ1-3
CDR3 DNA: TGCAGTGCTAGGTCAGAGTCAAACACCATATATTTT
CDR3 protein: CSARSESNTIYF

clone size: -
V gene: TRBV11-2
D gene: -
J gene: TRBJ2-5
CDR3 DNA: TGTGCCAGCAGGATACAGGGTTTGGAGACCCAGTACTTC
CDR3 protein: CASRIQGLETQYF

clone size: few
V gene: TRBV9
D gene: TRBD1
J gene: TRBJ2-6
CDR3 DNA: TGTGCCAGCAGGACACGGGACAGGGAGTCTGGGGCCAACGTCCTGACTTTC
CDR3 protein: CASRTRDRESGANVLTF

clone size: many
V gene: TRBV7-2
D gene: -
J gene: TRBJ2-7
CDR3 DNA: TGTGCCAGCAGCTCAGATATTCCCGCCGGAGAGCAGTACTTC
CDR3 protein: CASSSDIPAGEQYF

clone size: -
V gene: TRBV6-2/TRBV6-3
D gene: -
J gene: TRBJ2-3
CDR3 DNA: TGTGCCAGCAGGAGCGGTTACACAGATACGCAGTATTTT
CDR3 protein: CASRSGYTDTQYF

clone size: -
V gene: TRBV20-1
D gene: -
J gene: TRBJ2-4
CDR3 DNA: TGCAGTGCTAGTAAGGGGGGTGATGCCAAAAACATTCAGTACTTC
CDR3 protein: CSASKGGDAKNIQYF

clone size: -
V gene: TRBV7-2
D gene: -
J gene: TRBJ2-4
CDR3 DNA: TGTGCCAGCAGCCCAGCCGCGAACATTCAGTACTTC
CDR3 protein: CASSPAANIQYF

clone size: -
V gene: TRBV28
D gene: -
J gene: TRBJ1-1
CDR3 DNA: TGTGCCAGCAGTATAATACAGGGATTGAACACTGAAGCTTTCTTT
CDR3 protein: CASSIIQGLNTEAFF

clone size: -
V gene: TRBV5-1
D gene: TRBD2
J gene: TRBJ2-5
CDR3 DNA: TGCGCCAGCAGCTCACCCGGGACTAGCGGGGGGGCGGGGGAGACCCAGTACTTC
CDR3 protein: CASSSPGTSGGAGETQYF

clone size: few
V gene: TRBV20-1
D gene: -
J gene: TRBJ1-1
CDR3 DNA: TGCAGTGCTAGACACGCCGTCGGGGAAGCTTTCTTT
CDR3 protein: CSARHAVGEAFF

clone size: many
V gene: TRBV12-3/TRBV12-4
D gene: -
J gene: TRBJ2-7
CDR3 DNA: TGTGCCAGCACCCCTGGGGGAACCGAGCAGTACTTC
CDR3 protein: CASTPGGTEQYF

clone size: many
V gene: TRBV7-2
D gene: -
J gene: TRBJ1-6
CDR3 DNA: TGTGCCAGCAGCTTAATTGGGGCAGAACTCTTTTCAACCCTCCACTTT
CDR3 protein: CASSLIGAELFSTLHF

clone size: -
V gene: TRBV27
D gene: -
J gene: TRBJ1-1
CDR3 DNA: TGTGCCAGCAGTTTAAGGCCCTTAAACACTGAAGCTTTCTTT
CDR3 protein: CASSLRPLNTEAFF

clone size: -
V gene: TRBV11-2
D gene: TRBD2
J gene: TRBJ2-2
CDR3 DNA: TGTGCCAGCAGCTTACTGGGACTACCGAACACCGGGGAGCTGTTTTTT
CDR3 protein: CASSLLGLPNTGELFF

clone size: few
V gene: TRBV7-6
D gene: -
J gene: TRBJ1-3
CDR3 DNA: TGTGCCAGCAGCCTCGACCTAGGGGGAGCTGGAAACACCATATATTTT
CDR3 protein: CASSLDLGGAGNTIYF

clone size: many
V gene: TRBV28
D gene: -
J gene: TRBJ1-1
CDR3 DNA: TGTGCCAGCAGCTTCCTAAACACTGAAGCTTTCTTT
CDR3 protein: CASSFLNTEAFF